This TCR beta chain was sequenced for a study of OX40 agonist ivuxolimab in advanced cancers. Study-wide results and caveats: Part of the nonresponder group also had normalized T-cell clonal expansion that was low.

This CDR3 spans 15 amino acids. V shed 0 bases, J shed 1 base, and the junction held 2 bases outside the gene matches. CDR1 and CDR2 (germline): SGHTA, FQGNSA. The data were produced by immunoSEQ multiplex PCR, yet TCRdb's version contains in-frame clones alone and is incomplete. The sample carries some 28,000 clones, less than 95% recorded once. For this clone: As yet, its antigen is unknown.

The chain employs TRBV7-2 and TRBJ2-7, with 8 bases lining up with TRBD1. The source material was CD4+ or CD8+ T cells sorted from blood, sampled in a trial of the OX40 agonist ivuxolimab. The sequence was obtained from an adult with an advanced solid tumor such as melanoma, head and neck, liver or kidney cancer. CDR3 amino acids: CASSLAGTGSYEQYF. CDR3 DNA: TGTGCCAGCAGCTTAGCCGGGACAGGTTCCTACGAGCAGTACTTC.